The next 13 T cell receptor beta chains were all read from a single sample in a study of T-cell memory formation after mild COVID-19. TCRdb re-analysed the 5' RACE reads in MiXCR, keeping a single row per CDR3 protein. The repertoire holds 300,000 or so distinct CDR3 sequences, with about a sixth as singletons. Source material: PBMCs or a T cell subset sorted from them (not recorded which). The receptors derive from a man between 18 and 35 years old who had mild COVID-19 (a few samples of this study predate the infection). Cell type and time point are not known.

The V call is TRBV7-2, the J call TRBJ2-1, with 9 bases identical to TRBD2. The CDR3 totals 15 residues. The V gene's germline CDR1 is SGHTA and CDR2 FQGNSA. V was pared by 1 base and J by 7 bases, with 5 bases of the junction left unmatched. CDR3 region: CASSLERGAGNEQFF. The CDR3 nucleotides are TGTGCCAGCAGCTTAGAGCGGGGGGCGGGAAATGAGCAGTTCTTC.

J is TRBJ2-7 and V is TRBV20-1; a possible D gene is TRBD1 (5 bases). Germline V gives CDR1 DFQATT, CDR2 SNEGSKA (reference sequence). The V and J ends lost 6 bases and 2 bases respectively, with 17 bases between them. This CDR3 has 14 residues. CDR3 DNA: TGCAGTGCCAGGGCCCCGGACGGAACCTACGAGCAGTACGTC. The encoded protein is CSARAPDGTYEQYV.

This chain's CDR3 is CASSRTGSGYGYTF. CDR3 DNA: TGTGCCAGCAGCCGGACTGGGAGCGGCTATGGCTACACCTTC. J is TRBJ1-2 and V is TRBV3-1, with no clear D. V gave up 4 bases and J gave up 4 bases, with 13 bases separating them. Germline V gives CDR1 LGHDT, CDR2 YNNKEL (reference sequence). The CDR3 covers 14 residues.

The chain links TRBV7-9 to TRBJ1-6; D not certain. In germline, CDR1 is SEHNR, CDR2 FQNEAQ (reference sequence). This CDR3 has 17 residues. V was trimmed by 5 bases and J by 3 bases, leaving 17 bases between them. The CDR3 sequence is CASSLGGGNDYNSPLHF. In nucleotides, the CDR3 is TGTGCCAGCAGCCTCGGCGGAGGTAACGACTATAATTCACCCCTCCACTTT.

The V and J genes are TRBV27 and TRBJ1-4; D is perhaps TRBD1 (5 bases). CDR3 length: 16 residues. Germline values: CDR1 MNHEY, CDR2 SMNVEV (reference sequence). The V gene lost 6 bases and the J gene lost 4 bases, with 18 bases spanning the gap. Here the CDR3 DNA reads TGTGCCAGCAGACTTTCCAGGGAGGGGCTTAATGAAAAACTGTTTTTT. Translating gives CASRLSREGLNEKLFF.

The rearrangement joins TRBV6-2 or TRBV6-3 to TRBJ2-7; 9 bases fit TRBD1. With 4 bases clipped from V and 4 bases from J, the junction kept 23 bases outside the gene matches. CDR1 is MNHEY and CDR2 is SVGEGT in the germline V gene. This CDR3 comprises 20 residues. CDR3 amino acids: CASSWGWDRENPRASYEQYF. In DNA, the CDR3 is TGTGCCAGCAGTTGGGGATGGGACAGGGAGAACCCCAGAGCCTCATACGAGCAGTACTTC.

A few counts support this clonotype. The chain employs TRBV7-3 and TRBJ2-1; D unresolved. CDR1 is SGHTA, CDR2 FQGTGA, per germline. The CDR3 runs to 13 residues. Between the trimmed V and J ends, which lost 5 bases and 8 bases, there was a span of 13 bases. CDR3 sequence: CASSPEFSHEQFF. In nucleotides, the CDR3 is TGTGCCAGCAGCCCCGAGTTTAGCCATGAGCAGTTCTTC. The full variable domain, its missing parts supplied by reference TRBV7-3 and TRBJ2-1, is GAGVSQTPSNKVTEKGKYVELRCDPISGHTALYWYRQSLGQGPEFLIYFQGTGAADDSGLPNDRFFAVRPEGSVSTLKIQRTERGDSAVYLCASSPEFSHEQFFGPGTRLTVL.

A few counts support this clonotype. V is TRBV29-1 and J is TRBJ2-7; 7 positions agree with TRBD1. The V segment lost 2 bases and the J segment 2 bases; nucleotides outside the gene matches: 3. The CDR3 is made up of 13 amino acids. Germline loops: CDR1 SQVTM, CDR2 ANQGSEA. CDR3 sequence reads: CSVERDSPYEQYF. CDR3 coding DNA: TGCAGCGTTGAACGGGACAGCCCCTACGAGCAGTACTTC.

The CDR3 here is CAISESEQGAVGNTIYF. The DNA of the CDR3 is TGTGCCATCAGTGAGTCGGAGCAGGGGGCCGTCGGAAACACCATATATTTT. The rearrangement uses TRBV10-3 and TRBJ1-3; 8 bases are a match to TRBD1. Germline trimming cut 0 bases from V and 4 bases from J; bases unmatched to any gene: 8. Germline CDR1 is ENHRY and CDR2 is SYGVKD. This CDR3 is 17 amino acids long.

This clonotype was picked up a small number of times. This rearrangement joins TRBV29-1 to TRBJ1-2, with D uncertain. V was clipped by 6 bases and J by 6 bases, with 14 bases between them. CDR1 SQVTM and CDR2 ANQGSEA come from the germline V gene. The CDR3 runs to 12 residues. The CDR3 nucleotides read TGCAGCGTCCTTACAGCCGCGGATGGCTACACCTTC. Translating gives CSVLTAADGYTF.

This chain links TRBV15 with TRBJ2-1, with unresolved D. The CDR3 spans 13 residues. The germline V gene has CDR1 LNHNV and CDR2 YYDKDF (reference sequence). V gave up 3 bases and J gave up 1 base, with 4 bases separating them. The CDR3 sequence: CATSSNSYNEQFF. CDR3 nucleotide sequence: TGTGCCACCAGCAGCAATTCCTACAATGAGCAGTTCTTC.

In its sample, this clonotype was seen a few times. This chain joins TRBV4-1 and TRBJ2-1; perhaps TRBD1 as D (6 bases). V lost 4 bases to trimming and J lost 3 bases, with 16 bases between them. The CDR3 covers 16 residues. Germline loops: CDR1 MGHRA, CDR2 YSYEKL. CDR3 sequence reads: CASSRDVGQSYNEQFF. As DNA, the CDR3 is TGCGCCAGCAGCCGCGATGTCGGACAGAGCTACAATGAGCAGTTCTTC.

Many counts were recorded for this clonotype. CDR3 sequence: CASSYSSGARSTGELFF. The CDR3, as DNA: TGTGCCAGCAGTTATTCTTCCGGGGCTCGTAGCACCGGGGAGCTGTTTTTT. The rearrangement joins TRBV6-5 to TRBJ2-2; D may match TRBD1 or TRBD2 (5 bases each). The CDR3 has 17 residues. V dropped 3 bases and J dropped 4 bases, with 18 bases sitting between them. Per germline, CDR1 MNHEY and CDR2 SVGAGI.